This TCR beta chain comes out of a study of T cell changes during pregnancy in multiple sclerosis. CDR3 length equals 15 residues. V lost 1 base and J 5 bases, leaving 12 bases between the germline ends. Germline V gene data show CDR1 as SNHLY and CDR2 as FYNNEI. The table came from immunoSEQ multiplex PCR; TCRdb's copy has only in-frame clones and leaves some out. The data hold about 100,000 clones, with 75% to 95% observed a single time. The TCR comes from a female donor in good health, enrolled as a control in a pregnancy study. The genes are TRBV2 and TRBJ1-5; D is unresolved. This specimen was peripheral blood, taken in the second trimester of pregnancy. The DNA for the CDR3 is TGTGCCAGCAGTGAAGGCCCGGAGAGTCATCAGCCCCAGCATTTT. Its translation is CASSEGPESHQPQHF. Full variable domain (remainder filled in from reference TRBV2 and TRBJ1-5): EPEVTQTPSHQVTQMGQEVILRCVPISNHLYFYWYRQILGQKVEFLVSFYNNEISEKSEIFDDQFSVERPDGSNFTLKIRSTKLEDSAMYFCASSEGPESHQPQHFGDGTRLSIL.